Following are 9 T cell receptor beta chains from one sample sequenced in a study of T cells in Graves' hyperthyroidism and ophthalmopathy. RNA transcripts provided the source from which TCR beta CDR3 regions were amplified. HTBI primers drove first-round RT-PCR of the TCR CDR3. TCRdb analysed the multiplex PCR reads with MiXCR anew, one entry per CDR3 protein. The table records about 400,000 distinct CDR3 sequences, roughly 25% of them present only once. The sample was blood. These receptors all come from a man aged 45-60 years with Graves' hyperthyroidism.

As for this clonotype: One end of the junction is discordant with germline, which a read error may explain. The rearrangement joins TRBV24-1 to TRBJ2-1; possibly TRBD2 for D (6 bases). Looked up from germline, CDR1 is KGHDR and CDR2 is SFDVKD. The CDR3 runs to 12 residues. CDR3 coding DNA: TGTGCCGCCAGTGATTTGGGAGGTGAGCAGTTCTTC. Protein product: CAASDLGGEQFF.

A few counts support this clonotype. The gene calls are TRBV12-5 and TRBJ2-1; tentatively, D is TRBD1 or TRBD2 (7 bases each). The V and J ends lost 6 bases and 6 bases respectively, with 18 bases between them. Germline assignment: CDR1 LGHNT and CDR2 FRNRAP. This CDR3 comprises 15 residues. In DNA, the CDR3 is TGTGCTAGTGGACCTACAGGGGAGGGGATCAATGAGCAGTTCTTC. Translated: CASGPTGEGINEQFF. Full variable domain (remainder filled in from reference TRBV12-5 and TRBJ2-1): DARVTQTPRHKVTEMGQEVTMRCQPILGHNTVFWYRQTMMQGLELLAYFRNRAPLDDSGMPKDRFSAEMPDATLATLKIQPSEPRDSAVYFCASGPTGEGINEQFFGPGTRLTVL.

The genes are TRBV6-1 and TRBJ2-1; a possible D gene is TRBD2 (6 bases). V lost 4 bases and J 8 bases, leaving 12 bases between the germline ends. Germline V gives CDR1 MNHNS, CDR2 SASEGT. The CDR3 is 13 residues long. The CDR3 loop reads CASSGSGVDEQFF. In DNA, the CDR3 is TGTGCCAGCAGTGGATCGGGGGTTGATGAGCAGTTCTTC.

This clonotype has a handful of counts. The V gene is TRBV2, the J gene TRBJ2-7; tentatively, D is TRBD2 (6 bases). The CDR3 runs 14 residues. The V gene lost 3 bases and the J gene lost 5 bases, with 14 bases spanning the gap. The germline V gene has CDR1 SNHLY and CDR2 FYNNEI. The CDR3 region is CASSESPGVHEQYF. The CDR3 DNA reads TGTGCCAGCAGTGAGTCCCCGGGGGTCCACGAGCAGTACTTC.

This chain joins TRBV19 and TRBJ1-2; perhaps TRBD1 as D (6 bases). Per germline, CDR1 LNHDA and CDR2 SQIVND (reference sequence). Trimming stripped 5 bases from V and 4 bases from J, with 17 bases between. This CDR3 is built from 15 residues. The CDR3: CASSLRPGGAYGYTF. CDR3 nucleotide sequence: TGTGCCAGTAGTCTCCGGCCGGGGGGCGCCTATGGCTACACCTTC.

In its sample, this clonotype was seen many times. The gene calls are TRBV28 and TRBJ1-1; no clear D. The V gene lost 4 bases and the J gene lost 1 base, with 16 bases spanning the gap. CDR1 is MDHEN and CDR2 is SYDVKM in the germline V gene. This CDR3 is built from 16 residues. CDR3 sequence (DNA): TGTGCCAGCAGTTCCCGACCTAGGGTGGGGAACACTGAAGCTTTCTTT. Encoded protein: CASSSRPRVGNTEAFF.

This clonotype was found many times. The genes are TRBV7-2 and TRBJ2-3; D is unresolved. The CDR3 is made up of 15 amino acids. The germline V gene has CDR1 SGHTA and CDR2 FQGNSA. The V and J ends lost 1 base and 6 bases respectively, with 14 bases between them. CDR3 DNA sequence: TGTGCCAGCAGCTTAGAAGCCTCCCTGAGGGATACGCAGTATTTT. Encoded protein: CASSLEASLRDTQYF.

The rearrangement links TRBV5-1 to TRBJ1-2; 12 bases agree with TRBD1. The CDR3 has 19 amino acids. After removal of 0 bases from V and 3 bases from J, the junction contained 12 bases not matched to a gene. Germline values: CDR1 SGHRS, CDR2 YFSETQ. CDR3 sequence: CASSLGFIRDRGQDYGYTF. Written as DNA, the CDR3 is TGCGCCAGCAGCTTGGGATTTATTAGGGACAGGGGGCAAGACTATGGCTACACCTTC.

The rearrangement uses TRBV5-1 and TRBJ1-2; D is perhaps TRBD1 (6 bases). The ends were cut back, 4 bases at V and 2 bases at J, with 9 bases in the middle. This CDR3 contains 13 residues. The germline V gene encodes CDR1 SGHRS and CDR2 YFSETQ. The CDR3 coding sequence is TGCGCCAGCAGCGATGGACAGAACTATGGCTACACCTTC. Its translation: CASSDGQNYGYTF. The complete variable domain, with remaining parts taken from reference TRBV5-1 and TRBJ1-2, reads KAGVTQTPRYLIKTRGQQVTLSCSPISGHRSVSWYQQTPGQGLQFLFEYFSETQRNKGNFPGRFSGRQFSNSRSEMNVSTLELGDSALYLCASSDGQNYGYTFGSGTRLTVV.